Listed below are T cell receptor beta chains from one sample, sequenced in a study of monozygotic twins with inflammatory bowel disease. After re-calling the 5' RACE reads, TCRdb lists one entry per CDR3 protein, DNA absent. This sample lists around 370,000 distinct CDR3 sequences; its ten largest clones have roughly 2.6%. The sequencing sample was made of blood. The source is a human donor with ulcerative colitis or Crohn's disease, or a healthy co-twin of an affected twin (not recorded which). Each CDR3 is given with its conserved first and last residue.

CDR3 length: 15; V gene: TRBV7-9; J gene: TRBJ1-2; CDR3 protein: CASSLGGRGPYGYTF
CDR3 length: 13; V gene: TRBV7-9; J gene: TRBJ2-7; CDR3 protein: CASSLGGEDEQYF
CDR3 length: 14; V gene: TRBV28; J gene: TRBJ2-7; CDR3 protein: CASSSGVISYEQYF
CDR3 length: 14; V gene: TRBV20-1; J gene: TRBJ1-6; CDR3 protein: CSAPFGSPNSPLHF
CDR3 length: 16; V gene: TRBV10-3; J gene: TRBJ2-5; CDR3 protein: CAISGGSRAAQETQYF
CDR3 length: 17; V gene: TRBV6-5; J gene: TRBJ1-3; CDR3 protein: CASSYSSGAYSGNTIYF
CDR3 length: 14; V gene: TRBV12-3/TRBV12-4; J gene: TRBJ1-2; CDR3 protein: CASSPQGFNYGYTF
CDR3 length: 16; V gene: TRBV27; J gene: TRBJ2-6; CDR3 protein: CASSSGDSSGANVLTF
CDR3 length: 16; V gene: TRBV9; J gene: TRBJ2-5; CDR3 protein: CASSVDSGGAVETQYF
CDR3 length: 16; V gene: TRBV5-4; J gene: TRBJ2-3; CDR3 protein: CASSLAGTRVTDTQYF
CDR3 length: 15; V gene: TRBV7-2; J gene: TRBJ1-2; CDR3 protein: CASSLARGAFYGYTF
CDR3 length: 15; V gene: TRBV18; J gene: TRBJ1-3; CDR3 protein: CASSGGIFSGNTIYF
CDR3 length: 16; V gene: TRBV11-2; J gene: TRBJ2-2; CDR3 protein: CASSLGWTGRTGELFF
CDR3 length: 16; V gene: TRBV29-1; J gene: TRBJ2-1; CDR3 protein: CSVEGTGVSSYNEQFF
CDR3 length: 14; V gene: TRBV5-6; J gene: TRBJ2-2; CDR3 protein: CASSLLQLVGELFF
CDR3 length: 16; V gene: TRBV5-1; J gene: TRBJ1-5; CDR3 protein: CASSPDGQYSNQPQHF
CDR3 length: 15; V gene: TRBV5-1; J gene: TRBJ2-3; CDR3 protein: CASSRSRPSTDTQYF
CDR3 length: 17; V gene: TRBV7-7; J gene: TRBJ1-1; CDR3 protein: CASSSGGLERENTEAFF
CDR3 length: 16; V gene: TRBV5-1; J gene: TRBJ2-5; CDR3 protein: CASSRLGQGAGETQYF
CDR3 length: 15; V gene: TRBV12-3/TRBV12-4; J gene: TRBJ1-2; CDR3 protein: CASSLRFLPNYGYTF
CDR3 length: 17; V gene: TRBV5-1; J gene: TRBJ2-3; CDR3 protein: CASSLGGYVSSTDTQYF
CDR3 length: 14; V gene: TRBV29-1; J gene: TRBJ2-7; CDR3 protein: CSVDPGTGGYEQYF
CDR3 length: 17; V gene: TRBV5-6; J gene: TRBJ1-1; CDR3 protein: CASSLVTERLMNTEAFF
CDR3 length: 13; V gene: TRBV12-3/TRBV12-4; J gene: TRBJ1-5; CDR3 protein: CASRGYSNQPQHF
CDR3 length: 14; V gene: TRBV9; J gene: TRBJ1-2; CDR3 protein: CASSPVGSNYGYTF
CDR3 length: 14; V gene: TRBV4-3; J gene: TRBJ2-7; CDR3 protein: CASSQDQDSYEQYF
CDR3 length: 13; V gene: TRBV9; J gene: TRBJ1-3; CDR3 protein: CASSVGEGNTIYF
CDR3 length: 15; V gene: TRBV5-1; J gene: TRBJ2-5; CDR3 protein: CASSLEAGRLETQYF
CDR3 length: 14; V gene: TRBV5-1; J gene: TRBJ2-5; CDR3 protein: CASSEQGTQETQYF
CDR3 length: 14; V gene: TRBV5-6; J gene: TRBJ2-7; CDR3 protein: CASSFDGASSEQYF
CDR3 length: 14; V gene: TRBV6-2/TRBV6-3; J gene: TRBJ1-5; CDR3 protein: CASSYRPGNQPQHF
CDR3 length: 13; V gene: TRBV5-1; J gene: TRBJ1-6; CDR3 protein: CASSSTESSPLHF
CDR3 length: 14; V gene: TRBV4-3; J gene: TRBJ2-1; CDR3 protein: CASSQVLSHNEQFF
CDR3 length: 15; V gene: TRBV5-1; J gene: TRBJ2-7; CDR3 protein: CASSFFGHGGDEQYF
CDR3 length: 16; V gene: TRBV4-3; J gene: TRBJ2-5; CDR3 protein: CASSQAGTGFEETQYF
CDR3 length: 14; V gene: TRBV5-1; J gene: TRBJ1-1; CDR3 protein: CASSLWDLNTEAFF
CDR3 length: 19; V gene: TRBV19; J gene: TRBJ2-7; CDR3 protein: CASSTPLGTGPVGSYEQYF
CDR3 length: 11; V gene: TRBV25-1; J gene: TRBJ2-7; CDR3 protein: CASSVVSEQYF
CDR3 length: 12; V gene: TRBV28; J gene: TRBJ2-3; CDR3 protein: CASRSGIDTQYF
CDR3 length: 14; V gene: TRBV3-1; J gene: TRBJ1-1; CDR3 protein: CASSRGGKNTEAFF
CDR3 length: 15; V gene: TRBV5-8; J gene: TRBJ2-2; CDR3 protein: CASSLWGSNTGELFF
CDR3 length: 16; V gene: TRBV9; J gene: TRBJ2-3; CDR3 protein: CASIFAQGLAHNTQYF
CDR3 length: 12; V gene: TRBV12-3/TRBV12-4; J gene: TRBJ2-3; CDR3 protein: CASSWTRDTQYF
CDR3 length: 14; V gene: TRBV5-1; J gene: TRBJ2-1; CDR3 protein: CASSSGGATNEQFF
CDR3 length: 13; V gene: TRBV12-3/TRBV12-4; J gene: TRBJ1-2; CDR3 protein: CASSLGRIYGYTF
CDR3 length: 13; V gene: TRBV7-2; J gene: TRBJ2-5; CDR3 protein: CASSLPAEETQYF
CDR3 length: 15; V gene: TRBV7-2; J gene: TRBJ2-2; CDR3 protein: CASILMGPGTGELFF
CDR3 length: 19; V gene: TRBV20-1; J gene: TRBJ2-3; CDR3 protein: CSARDPSSGGALEPDTQYF
CDR3 length: 14; V gene: TRBV12-3/TRBV12-4; J gene: TRBJ1-2; CDR3 protein: CASNRQGLPHGYTF
CDR3 length: 12; V gene: TRBV20-1; J gene: TRBJ2-7; CDR3 protein: CSARYARGRQYF
CDR3 length: 15; V gene: TRBV5-1; J gene: TRBJ1-2; CDR3 protein: CASSLEGVSNYGYTF
CDR3 length: 15; V gene: TRBV7-6; J gene: TRBJ2-7; CDR3 protein: CASSLIGQGPYEQYF
CDR3 length: 14; V gene: TRBV5-1; J gene: TRBJ2-1; CDR3 protein: CASSWGVGYNEQFF
CDR3 length: 15; V gene: TRBV12-3/TRBV12-4; J gene: TRBJ2-3; CDR3 protein: CASRPRGGGTDTQYF
CDR3 length: 15; V gene: TRBV6-5; J gene: TRBJ1-1; CDR3 protein: CASSLRRGSGTEAFF
CDR3 length: 15; V gene: TRBV4-3; J gene: TRBJ2-5; CDR3 protein: CASSQVLNRQETQYF
CDR3 length: 15; V gene: TRBV7-3; J gene: TRBJ2-3; CDR3 protein: CASSLGGALTDTQYF
CDR3 length: 13; V gene: TRBV20-1; J gene: TRBJ2-1; CDR3 protein: CSARGARSNEQFF
CDR3 length: 16; V gene: TRBV21-1; J gene: TRBJ2-1; CDR3 protein: CASSLTGGGSYNEQFF
CDR3 length: 15; V gene: TRBV4-2; J gene: TRBJ2-3; CDR3 protein: CASSRETSGAYTQYF